These 6 T cell receptor beta chains were all obtained from the same sample, sequenced in a study of response to subunit inactivated influenza vaccine. MiXCR, applied by TCRdb to the RT-PCR reads, yields one record per CDR3 protein. Here the sample spans about 620,000 distinct CDR3 sequences, approximately 11% being singletons. These data also featured in a second study, about T cells expressing NK-cell markers. As that report states: For TCR beta, cDNA was produced by 5'RACE template switching with UMIs.

The sample consisted of PBMCs from blood, taken on the day of vaccination. These receptors came from a man aged 50 to 60 who received an inactivated influenza vaccine.

V is TRBV28 and J is TRBJ2-1; 9 positions agree with TRBD2. Losses at the gene ends were 1 base for V and 8 bases for J; bases not matched to a gene: 6. The CDR3 spans 15 residues. Germline CDR1 is MDHEN and CDR2 is SYDVKM. The CDR3 here is CASSLSASGTHEQFF. The DNA for the CDR3 is TGTGCCAGCAGTTTATCGGCTAGCGGGACCCATGAGCAGTTCTTC.

This clonotype was seen a few times. The CDR3 DNA reads TGCAGCACCCGGACAGGGAATGGCTACACCTTC. Its translation is CSTRTGNGYTF. This rearrangement joins TRBV29-1 to TRBJ1-2, with 8 bases matching TRBD1. The CDR3 contains 11 residues. With 8 bases clipped from V and 6 bases from J, the junction kept 5 bases outside the gene matches. Per the germline V gene, CDR1 is SQVTM and CDR2 is ANQGSEA.

The table lists this clonotype with many counts. This rearrangement joins TRBV12-3 or TRBV12-4 to TRBJ2-5, with TRBD1 identical over 7 bases. J gave up 3 bases and V 3 bases, and 1 base lay outside the gene matches. This CDR3 contains 13 residues. CDR3 residues: CASSLGQKETQYF. The CDR3 nucleotides are TGTGCCAGCAGTTTGGGACAGAAAGAGACCCAGTACTTC.

This clonotype was observed at least ten times. V and J are TRBV28 and TRBJ2-5; D might be TRBD2 (5 bases). This CDR3 region has 13 residues. CDR1 is MDHEN, CDR2 SYDVKM, per germline. Between the trimmed V and J ends, which lost 3 bases and 9 bases, there was a span of 14 bases. CDR3 nucleotide sequence: TGTGCCAGCAGTTTGGGTCGGACTTGGGCCCAGTACTTC. Its protein product is CASSLGRTWAQYF. The whole variable domain, remainder taken from reference TRBV28 and TRBJ2-5, is DVKVTQSSRYLVKRTGEKVFLECVQDMDHENMFWYRQDPGLGLRLIYFSYDVKMKEKGDIPEGYSVSREKKERFSLILESASTNQTSMYLCASSLGRTWAQYFGPGTRLLVL.

This clonotype was seen a few times. The chain links TRBV5-1 to TRBJ1-4, with a possible D match to TRBD1 (5 bases). This CDR3 has 16 amino acids. V was trimmed by 2 bases and J by 3 bases, leaving 14 bases between them. Germline V lookup: CDR1 SGHRS, CDR2 YFSETQ. The CDR3 DNA sequence: TGCGCCAGCAGCTTTGGCTCGACAGCGCCTAATGAAAAACTGTTTTTT. Amino acid sequence: CASSFGSTAPNEKLFF.

The chain uses TRBV6-5 and TRBJ1-5; 7 positions agree with TRBD1. Germline assignment: CDR1 MNHEY and CDR2 SVGAGI. V shed 4 bases and J 3 bases; nucleotides not matched to a gene: 6. This CDR3 region has 15 residues. The CDR3 DNA sequence: TGTGCCAGCAGTTCCAACAGGGGCCTCAATCAGCCCCAGCATTTT. This translates into CASSSNRGLNQPQHF.